Sequencing of this T cell receptor (beta chain) was carried out in a study of neoadjuvant anti-PD-1 for oral cavity cancer. The time point is: after neoadjuvant nivolumab, at surgical resection. The J segment lost 3 bases and the V segment lost 7 bases, leaving 6 bases of the junction unmatched. The CDR3 sequence is 14 residues long. From germline, CDR1 is SGHKS and CDR2 YYEKEE (reference sequence). This clone has more than one count but fewer than ten. Tumor libraries mostly used about 4.8 ug genomic DNA, two replicates each. The data were produced by immunoSEQ multiplex PCR, yet TCRdb's version contains in-frame clones alone and is incomplete. This table has about 14,000 clones, roughly 40% appearing once.

The V gene is TRBV5-5, the J gene TRBJ2-7, with 11 bases identical to TRBD1. The sample was tumor tissue, taken after nivolumab (anti-PD-1) treatment. The sequence came from a person aged 35-79 years with oral cavity squamous cell carcinoma. CDR3 protein: CASQGTGGIYEQYF. As DNA, the CDR3 is TGTGCCAGCCAAGGGACAGGGGGGATCTACGAGCAGTACTTC.